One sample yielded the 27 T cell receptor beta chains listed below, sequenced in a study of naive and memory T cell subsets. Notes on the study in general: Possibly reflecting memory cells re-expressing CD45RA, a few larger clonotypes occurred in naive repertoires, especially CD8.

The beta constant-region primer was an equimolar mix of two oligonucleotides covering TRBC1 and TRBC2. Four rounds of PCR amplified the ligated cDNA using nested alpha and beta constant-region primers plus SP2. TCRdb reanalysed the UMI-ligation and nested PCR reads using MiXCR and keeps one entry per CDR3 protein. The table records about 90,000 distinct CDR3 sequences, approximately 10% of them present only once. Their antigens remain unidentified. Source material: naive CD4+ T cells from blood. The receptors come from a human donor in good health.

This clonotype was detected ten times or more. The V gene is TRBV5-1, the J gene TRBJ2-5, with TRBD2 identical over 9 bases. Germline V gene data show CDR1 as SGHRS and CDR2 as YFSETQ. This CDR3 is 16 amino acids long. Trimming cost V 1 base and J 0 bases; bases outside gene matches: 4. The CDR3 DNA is TGCGCCAGCAGCTTGTTACAGCGGGGGGACCAAGAGACCCAGTACTTC. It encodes CASSLLQRGDQETQYF.

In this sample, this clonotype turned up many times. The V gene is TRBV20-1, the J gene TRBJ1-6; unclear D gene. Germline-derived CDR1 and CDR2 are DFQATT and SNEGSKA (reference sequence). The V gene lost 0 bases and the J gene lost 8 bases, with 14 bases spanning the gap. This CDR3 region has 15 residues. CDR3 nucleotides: TGCAGTGCTAGAGATCCCCAGGAACGGTATTCACCCCTCCACTTT. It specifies CSARDPQERYSPLHF.

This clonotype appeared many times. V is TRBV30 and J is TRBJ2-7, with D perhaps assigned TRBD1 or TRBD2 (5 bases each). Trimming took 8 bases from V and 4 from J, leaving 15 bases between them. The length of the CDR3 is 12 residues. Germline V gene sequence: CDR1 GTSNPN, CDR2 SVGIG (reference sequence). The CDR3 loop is CAAHWDRYEQYF. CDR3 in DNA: TGTGCCGCCCACTGGGACCGGTACGAGCAGTACTTC. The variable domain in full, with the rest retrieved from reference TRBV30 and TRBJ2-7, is SQTIHQWPATLVQPVGSPLSLECTVEGTSNPNLYWYRQAAGRGLQLLFYSVGIGQISSEVPQNLSASRPQDRQFILSSKKLLLSDSGFYLCAAHWDRYEQYFGPGTRLTVT.

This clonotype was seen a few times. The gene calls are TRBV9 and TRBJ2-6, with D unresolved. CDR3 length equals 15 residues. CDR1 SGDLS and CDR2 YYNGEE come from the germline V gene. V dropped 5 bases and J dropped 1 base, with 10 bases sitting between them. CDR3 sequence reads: CASSYSASGANVLTF. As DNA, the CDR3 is TGTGCCAGCAGTTACAGTGCGTCTGGGGCCAACGTCCTGACTTTC. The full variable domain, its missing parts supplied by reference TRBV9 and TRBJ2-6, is DSGVTQTPKHLITATGQRVTLRCSPRSGDLSVYWYQQSLDQGLQFLIQYYNGEERAKGNILERFSAQQFPDLHSELNLSSLELGDSALYFCASSYSASGANVLTFGAGSRLTVL.

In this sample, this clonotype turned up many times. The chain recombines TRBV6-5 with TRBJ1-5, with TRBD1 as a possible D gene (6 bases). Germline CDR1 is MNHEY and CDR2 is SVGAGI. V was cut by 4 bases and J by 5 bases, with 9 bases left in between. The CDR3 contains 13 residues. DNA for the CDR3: TGTGCCAGCAGTTGGGGGGCCGATCAGCCCCAGCATTTT. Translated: CASSWGADQPQHF.

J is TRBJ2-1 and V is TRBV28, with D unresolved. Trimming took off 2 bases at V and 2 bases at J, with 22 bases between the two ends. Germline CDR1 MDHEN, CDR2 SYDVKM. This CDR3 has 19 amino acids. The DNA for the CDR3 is TGTGCCAGCAGTTTAAGCCCTCCCCTAAGCCTTGGGGCCTACAATGAGCAGTTCTTC. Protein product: CASSLSPPLSLGAYNEQFF.

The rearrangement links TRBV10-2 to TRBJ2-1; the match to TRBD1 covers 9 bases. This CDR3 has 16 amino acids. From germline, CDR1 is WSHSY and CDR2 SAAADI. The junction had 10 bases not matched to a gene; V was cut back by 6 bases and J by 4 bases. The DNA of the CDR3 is TGCGCCAGCAGCGACCCGGGACAGGGTCCTTACAATGAGCAGTTCTTC. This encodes CASSDPGQGPYNEQFF.

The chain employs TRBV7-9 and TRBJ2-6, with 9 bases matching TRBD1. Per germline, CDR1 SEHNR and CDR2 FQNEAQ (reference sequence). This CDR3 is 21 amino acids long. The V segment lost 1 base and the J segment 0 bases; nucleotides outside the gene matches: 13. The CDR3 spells CASSLVFGRDRDHSGANVLTF. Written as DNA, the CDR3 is TGTGCCAGCAGCTTAGTGTTTGGGCGGGACAGGGACCACTCTGGGGCCAACGTCCTGACTTTC.

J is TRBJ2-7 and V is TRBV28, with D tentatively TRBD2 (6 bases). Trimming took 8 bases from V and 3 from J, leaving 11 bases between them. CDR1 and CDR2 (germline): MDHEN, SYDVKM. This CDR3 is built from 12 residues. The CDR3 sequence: CASGRGFYEQYF. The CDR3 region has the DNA TGTGCCAGCGGGCGGGGTTTCTACGAGCAGTACTTC.

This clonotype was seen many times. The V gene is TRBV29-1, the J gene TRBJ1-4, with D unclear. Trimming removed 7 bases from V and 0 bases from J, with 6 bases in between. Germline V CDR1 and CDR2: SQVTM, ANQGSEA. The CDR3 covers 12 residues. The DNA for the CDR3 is TGCAGCGGTGCTGCAACTAATGAAAAACTGTTTTTT. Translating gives CSGAATNEKLFF.

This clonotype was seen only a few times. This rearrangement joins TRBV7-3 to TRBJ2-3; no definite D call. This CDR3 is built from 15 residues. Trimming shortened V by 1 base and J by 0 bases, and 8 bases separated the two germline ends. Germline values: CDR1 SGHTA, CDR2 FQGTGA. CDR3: CASSLRHSSTDTQYF. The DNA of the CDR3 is TGTGCCAGCAGCTTAAGGCACTCTAGCACAGATACGCAGTATTTT. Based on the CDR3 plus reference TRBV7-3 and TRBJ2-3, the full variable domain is GAGVSQTPSNKVTEKGKYVELRCDPISGHTALYWYRQSLGQGPEFLIYFQGTGAADDSGLPNDRFFAVRPEGSVSTLKIQRTERGDSAVYLCASSLRHSSTDTQYFGPGTRLTVL.

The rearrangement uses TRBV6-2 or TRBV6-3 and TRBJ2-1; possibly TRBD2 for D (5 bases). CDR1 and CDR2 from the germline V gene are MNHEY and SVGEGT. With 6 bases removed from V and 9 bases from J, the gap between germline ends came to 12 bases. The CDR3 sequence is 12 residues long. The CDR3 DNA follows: TGTGCCAGCAGCCACGGGGTGGGTGAGCAGTTCTTC. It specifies CASSHGVGEQFF.

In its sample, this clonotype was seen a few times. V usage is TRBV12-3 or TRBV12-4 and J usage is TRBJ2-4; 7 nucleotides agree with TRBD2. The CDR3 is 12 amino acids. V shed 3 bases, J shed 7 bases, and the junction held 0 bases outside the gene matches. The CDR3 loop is CASSFGGNIQYF. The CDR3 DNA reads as TGTGCCAGCAGTTTCGGGGGGAACATTCAGTACTTC.

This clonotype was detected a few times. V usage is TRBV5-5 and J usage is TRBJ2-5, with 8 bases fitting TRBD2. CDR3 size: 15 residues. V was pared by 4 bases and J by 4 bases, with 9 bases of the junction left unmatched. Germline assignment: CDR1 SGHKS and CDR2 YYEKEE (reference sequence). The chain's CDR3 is CASSPRTGGRETQYF. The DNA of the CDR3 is TGTGCCAGCAGCCCGAGGACGGGAGGGAGAGAGACCCAGTACTTC.

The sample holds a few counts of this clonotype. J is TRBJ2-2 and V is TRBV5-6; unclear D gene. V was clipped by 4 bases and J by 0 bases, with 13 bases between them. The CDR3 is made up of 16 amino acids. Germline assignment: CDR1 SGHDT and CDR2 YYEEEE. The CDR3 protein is CASSLTSPANTGELFF. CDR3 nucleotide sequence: TGTGCCAGCAGCCTAACCTCGCCCGCGAACACCGGGGAGCTGTTTTTT.

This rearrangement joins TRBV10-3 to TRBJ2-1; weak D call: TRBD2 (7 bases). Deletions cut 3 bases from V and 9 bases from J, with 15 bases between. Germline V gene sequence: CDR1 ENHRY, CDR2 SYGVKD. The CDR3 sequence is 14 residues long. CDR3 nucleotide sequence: TGTGCCATCAGTGACGTAGGGGGGGCTACTGAGCAGTTCTTC. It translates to CAISDVGGATEQFF.

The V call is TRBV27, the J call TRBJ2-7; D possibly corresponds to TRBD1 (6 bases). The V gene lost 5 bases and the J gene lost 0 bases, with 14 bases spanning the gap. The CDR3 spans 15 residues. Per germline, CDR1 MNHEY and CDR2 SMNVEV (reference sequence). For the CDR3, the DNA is TGTGCCAGCAGTGCCAAGCCGACAGGCTCCTACGAGCAGTACTTC. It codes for CASSAKPTGSYEQYF.

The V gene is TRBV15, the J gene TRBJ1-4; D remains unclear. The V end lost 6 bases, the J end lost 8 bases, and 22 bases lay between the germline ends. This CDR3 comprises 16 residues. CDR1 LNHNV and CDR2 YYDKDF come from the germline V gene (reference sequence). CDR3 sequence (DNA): TGTGCCACCAGTCGCACTCTAATACTAGCAGGCGAAAAACTGTTTTTT. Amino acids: CATSRTLILAGEKLFF.

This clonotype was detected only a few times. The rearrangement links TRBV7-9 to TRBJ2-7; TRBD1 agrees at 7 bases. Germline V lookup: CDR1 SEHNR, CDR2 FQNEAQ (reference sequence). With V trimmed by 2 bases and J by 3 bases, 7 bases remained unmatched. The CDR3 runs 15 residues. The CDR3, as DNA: TGTGCCAGCAGCTTATTCGACAGGGTATACTACGAGCAGTACTTC. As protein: CASSLFDRVYYEQYF.

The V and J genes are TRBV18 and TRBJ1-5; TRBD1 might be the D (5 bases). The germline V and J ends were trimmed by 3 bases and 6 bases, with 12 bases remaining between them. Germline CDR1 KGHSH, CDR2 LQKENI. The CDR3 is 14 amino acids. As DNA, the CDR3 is TGTGCCAGCTCACCGGATACAGGCTCTCAGCCCCAGCATTTT. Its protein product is CASSPDTGSQPQHF.

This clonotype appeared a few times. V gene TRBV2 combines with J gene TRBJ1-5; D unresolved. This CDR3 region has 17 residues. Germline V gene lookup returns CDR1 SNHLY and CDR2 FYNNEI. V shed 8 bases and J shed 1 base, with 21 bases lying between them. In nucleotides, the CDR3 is TGTGCCAGCGGTCTCTCGCGGGCAACTCTGAGCAATCAGCCCCAGCATTTT. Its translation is CASGLSRATLSNQPQHF.

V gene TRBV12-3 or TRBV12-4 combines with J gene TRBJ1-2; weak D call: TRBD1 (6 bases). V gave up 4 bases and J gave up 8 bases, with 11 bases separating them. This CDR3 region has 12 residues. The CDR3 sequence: CASSSRGAGYTF. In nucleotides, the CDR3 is TGTGCCAGCAGTTCCCGGGGGGCGGGCTACACCTTC.

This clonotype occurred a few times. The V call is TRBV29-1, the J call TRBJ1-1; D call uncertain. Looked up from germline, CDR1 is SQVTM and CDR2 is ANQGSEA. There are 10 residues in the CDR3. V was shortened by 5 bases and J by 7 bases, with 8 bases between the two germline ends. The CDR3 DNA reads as TGCAGCGTTTTAGGGATTGAAGCTTTCTTT. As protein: CSVLGIEAFF. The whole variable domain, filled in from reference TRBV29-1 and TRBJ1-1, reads SAVISQKPSRDICQRGTSLTIQCQVDSQVTMMFWYRQQPGQSLTLIATANQGSEATYESGFVIDKFPISRPNLTFSTLTVSNMSPEDSSIYLCSVLGIEAFFGQGTRLTVV.

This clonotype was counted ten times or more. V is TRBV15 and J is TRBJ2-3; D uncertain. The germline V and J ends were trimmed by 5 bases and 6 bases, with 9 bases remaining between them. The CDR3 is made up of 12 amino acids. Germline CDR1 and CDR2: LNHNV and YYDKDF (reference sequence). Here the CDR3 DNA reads TGTGCCACCAGCGGCCTTGGGGATACGCAGTATTTT. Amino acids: CATSGLGDTQYF.

CDR3 protein: CSASLTGSLNTEAFF. The CDR3 bases are TGCAGCGCCAGCTTAACAGGGTCCTTGAACACTGAAGCTTTCTTT. This rearrangement joins TRBV20-1 to TRBJ1-1, with D perhaps TRBD1 (6 bases). The CDR3 spans 15 residues. From germline, CDR1 is DFQATT and CDR2 SNEGSKA (reference sequence).

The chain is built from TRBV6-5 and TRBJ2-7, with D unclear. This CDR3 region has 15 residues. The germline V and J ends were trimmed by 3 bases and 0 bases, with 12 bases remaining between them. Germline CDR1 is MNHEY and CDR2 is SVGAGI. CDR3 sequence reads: CASSYKQPVSYEQYF. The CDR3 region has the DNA TGTGCCAGCAGTTATAAACAGCCGGTCTCCTACGAGCAGTACTTC.

In DNA form, the CDR3 reads TGTGCCACCGAGGGGGGATCCTACGAGCAGTACTTC. This gives the protein CATEGGSYEQYF. The chain employs TRBV19 and TRBJ2-7; D tentatively fits TRBD1 or TRBD2 (6 bases each). The CDR3 has 12 amino acids. Germline assignment: CDR1 LNHDA and CDR2 SQIVND (reference sequence). The germline V and J ends were trimmed by 10 bases and 1 base, with 11 bases remaining between them.